The next 17 T cell receptor beta chains were all read from a single sample in a study of cytomegalovirus exposure and HLA in healthy donors. The PCR made use of 60 Vbeta and 13 Jbeta primers. The protocol was immunoSEQ multiplex PCR, while the TCRdb copy is restricted to in-frame clones and leaves out a portion. The sample lists some 87,000 clones, 79% occurring once. The sample was PBMCs. The receptors were sampled from a middle-aged woman in good health and CMV-seropositive.

The gene calls are TRBV5-1 and TRBJ2-2; possible D gene TRBD2, 6 bases. CDR1 and CDR2 (germline): SGHRS, YFSETQ. V lost 1 base, J lost 5 bases, and 12 bases lay in between. This CDR3 contains 15 residues. The CDR3 bases are TGCGCCAGCAGCTTGCGGGGGAGTGGGACCGGGGAGCTGTTTTTT. Protein product: CASSLRGSGTGELFF. Full variable domain (outside the CDR3, taken from reference TRBV5-1 and TRBJ2-2): KAGVTQTPRYLIKTRGQQVTLSCSPISGHRSVSWYQQTPGQGLQFLFEYFSETQRNKGNFPGRFSGRQFSNSRSEMNVSTLELGDSALYLCASSLRGSGTGELFFGEGSRLTVL.

The chain uses TRBV11-3 and TRBJ2-7; weak D call: TRBD2 (6 bases). In germline, CDR1 is SGHNT, CDR2 YENEEA. This CDR3 comprises 14 residues. The ends were cut back, 5 bases at V and 6 bases at J, with 17 bases in the middle. The CDR3 sequence: CASSPRGSVSEQYF. CDR3 nucleotides: TGTGCCAGCAGCCCCCGGGGGTCGGTCTCCGAGCAGTACTTC.

V usage is TRBV19 and J usage is TRBJ1-1, with 7 bases aligning to TRBD1. Unmatched junction bases numbered 8, after V lost 7 bases and J lost 3 bases. Germline V gene data show CDR1 as LNHDA and CDR2 as SQIVND (reference sequence). This CDR3 contains 14 residues. CDR3 in DNA: TGTGCCAGTATGGAGGGGGCGCGTGACACTGAAGCTTTCTTT. As protein: CASMEGARDTEAFF. The variable domain in full, completed from reference TRBV19 and TRBJ1-1, reads DGGITQSPKYLFRKEGQNVTLSCEQNLNHDAMYWYRQDPGQGLRLIYYSQIVNDFQKGDIAEGYSVSREKKESFPLTVTSAQKNPTAFYLCASMEGARDTEAFFGQGTRLTVV.

The chain couples TRBV6-1 to TRBJ1-5; no clear D gene. The V gene lost 4 bases and the J gene lost 0 bases, with 4 bases spanning the gap. This CDR3 spans 13 amino acids. In germline, CDR1 is MNHNS, CDR2 SASEGT. CDR3 region: CASSAVSNQPQHF. CDR3 nucleotides: TGTGCCAGCAGTGCGGTTAGCAATCAGCCCCAGCATTTT.

There are a few counts of this clone. V usage is TRBV15 and J usage is TRBJ2-1; 8 bases map to TRBD2. J lost 3 bases, V lost 9 bases, and 7 bases had no gene match. The germline gives CDR1 LNHNV, CDR2 YYDKDF (reference sequence). The CDR3 extends over 14 amino acids. This CDR3 is CATSRSGSYNEQFF. Here the CDR3 DNA reads TGTGCCACGTCCCGGAGCGGGAGCTACAATGAGCAGTTCTTC.

V gene TRBV28 combines with J gene TRBJ1-5; D gene unclear. The V and J ends lost 6 bases and 5 bases respectively, with 5 bases between them. CDR3 length equals 11 residues. CDR1 and CDR2 from the germline V gene are MDHEN and SYDVKM. The CDR3 bases are TGTGCCAGCAGCCGTGATCAGCCCCAGCATTTT. This sequence encodes CASSRDQPQHF.

The V and J genes are TRBV29-1 and TRBJ2-7; 9 bases are a match to TRBD1. With V trimmed by 3 bases and J by 1 base, 4 bases remained unmatched. Germline CDR1 is SQVTM and CDR2 is ANQGSEA. CDR3 size: 14 residues. CDR3 nucleotide sequence: TGCAGCGTTGAGTTGGGACAGGGTTCCTACGAGCAGTACTTC. Translated, it gives CSVELGQGSYEQYF.

The chain employs TRBV6-5 and TRBJ2-1, with D possibly TRBD2 on 5 matching bases. Trimming cost V 7 bases and J 3 bases, with 13 bases left between them. Looked up from germline, CDR1 is MNHEY and CDR2 is SVGAGI. This CDR3 comprises 14 residues. Here the CDR3 reads CASKEGAYYNEQFF. For the CDR3, the DNA is TGTGCCAGCAAAGAGGGAGCCTACTACAATGAGCAGTTCTTC.

This chain connects TRBV6-5 to TRBJ2-7; TRBD1 matches at 7 bases. The length of the CDR3 is 16 residues. Trimming removed 2 bases from V and 7 bases from J; junction bases left unmatched: 14. Germline CDR1 is MNHEY and CDR2 is SVGAGI. CDR3 coding DNA: TGTGCCAGCAGTTACGGGCCGCGACAGGGTTTTGGTGAGCAGTACTTC. Amino acid sequence: CASSYGPRQGFGEQYF.

The chain combines TRBV6-5 with TRBJ1-1; a possible D gene is TRBD1 (6 bases). From germline, CDR1 is MNHEY and CDR2 SVGAGI. This CDR3 contains 15 residues. V lost 1 base, J lost 4 bases, and 13 bases lay in between. The CDR3 DNA reads as TGTGCCAGCAGTTACTGGGGTCGAGGGGGCACTGAAGCTTTCTTT. Translating it yields CASSYWGRGGTEAFF.

The rearrangement uses TRBV9 and TRBJ2-3, with 10 bases aligning to TRBD2. The CDR3 runs 16 residues. V trimming: 3 bases; J trimming: 4 bases; junction bases outside the gene matches: 8. Germline V gene lookup returns CDR1 SGDLS and CDR2 YYNGEE. The DNA of the CDR3 is TGTGCCAGCAGCGAATATAGCGGGGGGCAAGCAGATACGCAGTATTTT. Its protein is CASSEYSGGQADTQYF.

The V gene is TRBV9, the J gene TRBJ2-7, with D uncertain. The CDR3 totals 15 residues. V was pared by 0 bases and J by 1 base, with 11 bases between. The V gene's germline CDR1 is SGDLS and CDR2 YYNGEE. Here the CDR3 DNA reads TGTGCCAGCAGCGTAGATTTTGGCAGGTCCTACGAGCAGTACTTC. Its translation: CASSVDFGRSYEQYF. The whole variable domain, filled in from reference TRBV9 and TRBJ2-7, reads DSGVTQTPKHLITATGQRVTLRCSPRSGDLSVYWYQQSLDQGLQFLIQYYNGEERAKGNILERFSAQQFPDLHSELNLSSLELGDSALYFCASSVDFGRSYEQYFGPGTRLTVT.

The chain links TRBV5-1 to TRBJ1-4; TRBD1 matches 7 bases. V lost 4 bases, J lost 3 bases, and 9 bases stayed unmatched. The germline CDR1 and CDR2 sequences are SGHRS and YFSETQ. The length of the CDR3 is 16 residues. The CDR3 reads CASSPVVGQANEKLFF. CDR3 nucleotides: TGCGCCAGCAGCCCGGTAGTTGGACAGGCTAATGAAAAACTGTTTTTT.

The chain carries TRBV18 and TRBJ1-2; D is undetermined. CDR3 length equals 14 residues. From germline, CDR1 is KGHSH and CDR2 LQKENI. Trimming cost V 3 bases and J 2 bases, with 10 bases left between them. The chain's CDR3 is CASSPAVENYGYTF. In DNA, the CDR3 is TGTGCCAGCTCACCTGCGGTCGAAAACTATGGCTACACCTTC.

This chain uses TRBV7-9 with TRBJ2-2; D unclear. CDR1 is SEHNR, CDR2 FQNEAQ, per germline (reference sequence). V was pared by 5 bases and J by 6 bases, with 13 bases between. The CDR3 is 14 amino acids. The CDR3 sequence: CASSPNGNSGELFF. CDR3 in DNA: TGTGCCAGCAGCCCCAACGGTAACTCCGGGGAGCTGTTTTTT.

The CDR3, as DNA: TGTGCCAGCAGCATGACAGCGACGAACACTGAAGCTTTCTTT. Its protein product is CASSMTATNTEAFF. The V and J genes are TRBV7-6 and TRBJ1-1, with D tentatively TRBD1 (5 bases). The CDR3 covers 14 residues. The germline V and J ends were trimmed by 5 bases and 1 base, with 11 bases remaining between them. Germline V gene sequence: CDR1 SGHVS, CDR2 FNYEAQ.

The chain links TRBV5-6 to TRBJ1-4, with D maybe TRBD1 (6 bases). CDR3 length: 14 amino acids. Per the germline V gene, CDR1 is SGHDT and CDR2 is YYEEEE. Trimming left V 7 bases short and J 3 bases short, with 13 bases between. DNA for the CDR3: TGTGCCAGCGGCACAGGGCACCCTAATGAAAAACTGTTTTTT. It yields the protein CASGTGHPNEKLFF.